This record covers a single TCR beta chain. Sequencing used immunoSEQ multiplex PCR; TCRdb keeps in-frame clones, though not all of them. The profile shows tens of thousands of clones, less than 90% of them singletons. The data derive from a study of technical replicates of blood from several donors. Germline V gene data show CDR1 as SGDLS and CDR2 as YYNGEE. The CDR3 has 14 amino acids. Trimming removed 4 bases at V and 7 bases at J, with 17 bases between. The TCR sequence derives from a human donor in good health. Some clones in this sample may be carry-over from other donors' samples. Sample: PBMCs. The chain joins TRBV9 to TRBJ2-5, with D possibly TRBD2 on 6 matching bases. The CDR3 DNA reads TGTGCCAGCAGCCCCACCCCGGGGGTACGGACCCAGTACTTC. It is translated as CASSPTPGVRTQYF. Full variable domain (remainder filled in from reference TRBV9 and TRBJ2-5): DSGVTQTPKHLITATGQRVTLRCSPRSGDLSVYWYQQSLDQGLQFLIQYYNGEERAKGNILERFSAQQFPDLHSELNLSSLELGDSALYFCASSPTPGVRTQYFGPGTRLLVL.